This TCR beta chain was profiled in a study of cytomegalovirus exposure and HLA in healthy donors. On this clone: Antigen specificity is unknown.

Germline V lookup: CDR1 MNHEY, CDR2 SMNVEV (reference sequence). This CDR3 contains 14 residues. The V and J ends lost 6 bases and 8 bases, in that order; junction bases with no gene match: 7. The 120-subject validation cohort, separate from the 666-subject first cohort, included the donors. General observations from the study: Reportedly, cytomegalovirus status was diagnosed with high sensitivity and specificity. The tendency of first-cohort TCR clusters to co-occur in the 110 or so validation repertoires emerged from a later analysis. Cytomegalovirus-associated status was assigned to about 170 TCR beta chains.

The protocol was immunoSEQ multiplex PCR, while the TCRdb copy is restricted to in-frame clones and leaves out a portion. Counted here are about 160,000 clones, about 96% occurring once; the ten biggest clones make up approximately 1%. The chain carries TRBV27 and TRBJ1-4; 9 bases match TRBD1. Sequencing was performed on PBMCs. The receptor was isolated from a woman aged 18 to 35 in good health and CMV-seronegative. CDR3 sequence reads: CASRRTGALEKLFF. CDR3 coding DNA: TGTGCCAGCAGGAGGACAGGGGCCTTAGAAAAACTGTTTTTT.